The 27 T cell receptor beta chains in this list originate from one sample, sequenced in a study of T-cell memory formation after mild COVID-19. TCRdb called the 5' RACE reads again in MiXCR, with one record for every CDR3 protein. The sample consists of tens of thousands of distinct CDR3 sequences, roughly 7% of them appearing once. The sequenced sample consisted of PBMCs or a T cell subset sorted from them (not recorded which). The origin of the receptors is a man between 18 and 29 years old who had mild COVID-19 (a few samples of this study predate the infection). Cell type and time point are not known.

V is TRBV24-1 and J is TRBJ2-2, with 7 bases fitting TRBD2. There are 15 residues in the CDR3. With 9 bases clipped from V and 4 bases from J, the junction kept 10 bases outside the gene matches. Looked up from germline, CDR1 is KGHDR and CDR2 is SFDVKD. Written as DNA, the CDR3 is TGTGCCACCGCGCCCTACGGGGGGATCACCGGGGAGCTGTTTTTT. It is translated as CATAPYGGITGELFF.

The CDR3 nucleotides read TGCGCCAGCAGCCCCGTCCACTTTGACCTTTCCTATGGCTACACCTTC. Translation: CASSPVHFDLSYGYTF. The chain has TRBV4-3 and TRBJ1-2; D gene ambiguous. Germline assignment: CDR1 LGHNA and CDR2 YSLEER. CDR3 length equals 16 residues. The V and J ends lost 4 bases and 4 bases respectively, with 19 bases between them.

This clonotype was seen more than once but under ten times. V gene TRBV7-2 combines with J gene TRBJ2-1, with 11 bases identical to TRBD2. Germline V gene lookup returns CDR1 SGHTA and CDR2 FQGNSA. J was trimmed by 4 bases and V by 0 bases; bases with no gene match: 2. The CDR3 has 16 residues. CDR3 region: CASSLASGGDYNEQFF. The CDR3 bases are TGTGCCAGCAGCTTAGCTAGCGGGGGGGATTACAATGAGCAGTTCTTC.

This clonotype was detected a few times. The rearrangement uses TRBV9 and TRBJ1-6, with D unresolved. Germline V gives CDR1 SGDLS, CDR2 YYNGEE. V lost 4 bases and J lost 10, with 12 bases in between. The CDR3 consists of 13 residues. This CDR3 is CASSLERESPLHF. Here the CDR3 DNA reads TGTGCCAGCAGCCTAGAGAGGGAGTCACCCCTCCACTTT. The full variable domain, rest sourced from reference TRBV9 and TRBJ1-6, is DSGVTQTPKHLITATGQRVTLRCSPRSGDLSVYWYQQSLDQGLQFLIQYYNGEERAKGNILERFSAQQFPDLHSELNLSSLELGDSALYFCASSLERESPLHFGNGTRLTVT.

The chain joins TRBV12-3 or TRBV12-4 to TRBJ1-5; D is uncertain. Trimming removed 2 bases at V and 4 bases at J, with 6 bases between. This CDR3 contains 13 residues. The CDR3 sequence: CASSLKPNQPQHF. In nucleotides, the CDR3 is TGTGCCAGCAGTTTAAAGCCGAATCAGCCCCAGCATTTT.

V is TRBV20-1 and J is TRBJ2-1; D is perhaps TRBD2 (7 bases). Germline CDR1 is DFQATT and CDR2 is SNEGSKA (reference sequence). Trimming stripped 0 bases from V and 7 bases from J, with 19 bases between. This CDR3 contains 16 residues. CDR3 region: CSARDGGGFSWNEQFF. The CDR3 nucleotides are TGCAGTGCTAGAGATGGGGGGGGCTTCTCTTGGAATGAGCAGTTCTTC.

This clonotype has more than one count but fewer than ten. This chain connects TRBV29-1 to TRBJ2-7; TRBD1 agrees at 10 bases. This CDR3 has 15 residues. CDR1 SQVTM and CDR2 ANQGSEA come from the germline V gene. V lost 1 base, J lost 0 bases, and 3 bases stayed unmatched. CDR3 nucleotide sequence: TGCAGCGTTGAAGTCAGGACAGGGGGCTCCTACGAGCAGTACTTC. This translates into CSVEVRTGGSYEQYF.

This clonotype was observed a handful of times. The J gene is TRBJ1-2, the V gene TRBV7-8; 8 positions agree with TRBD1. V shed 5 bases, J shed 6 bases, and the junction held 8 bases outside the gene matches. The CDR3 loop spans 14 amino acids. The V gene's germline CDR1 is SGHVS and CDR2 FQNEAQ. CDR3 DNA sequence: TGTGCCAGCAGCCGACAGTCAGGGGGCGATGGCTACACCTTC. It translates to CASSRQSGGDGYTF.

This clonotype was observed a handful of times. The chain couples TRBV2 to TRBJ2-2; D ambiguous. CDR1 is SNHLY, CDR2 FYNNEI, per germline. The length of the CDR3 is 13 residues. Trimming cost V 2 bases and J 5 bases, with 6 bases left between them. The CDR3 DNA reads as TGTGCCAGCAGTGAATCTTGGACCGGGGAGCTGTTTTTT. This gives the protein CASSESWTGELFF.

The V gene is TRBV7-2, the J gene TRBJ1-1; D is unresolved. Between the trimmed V and J ends, which lost 11 bases and 3 bases, there was a span of 16 bases. There are 13 residues in the CDR3. In germline, CDR1 is SGHTA, CDR2 FQGNSA. CDR3 sequence: CADLQYLHTEAFF. As DNA, the CDR3 is TGTGCCGACCTACAGTACTTGCACACTGAAGCTTTCTTT.

This clonotype was counted between two and nine times. V is TRBV30 and J is TRBJ2-3; 9 positions agree with TRBD1. The CDR3 contains 13 residues. Germline lookup yields CDR1 GTSNPN and CDR2 SVGIG (reference sequence). V was pared by 2 bases and J by 8 bases, with 5 bases of the junction left unmatched. In DNA form, the CDR3 reads TGTGCCTGGAGTCCCTCGGACAGGGGTACGCAGTATTTT. This sequence encodes CAWSPSDRGTQYF.

The rearrangement links TRBV4-3 to TRBJ2-5; D is unclear. The CDR3 is made up of 15 amino acids. Trimming shortened V by 3 bases and J by 4 bases, and 15 bases separated the two germline ends. Looked up from germline, CDR1 is LGHNA and CDR2 is YSLEER. In DNA form, the CDR3 reads TGCGCCAGCAGCCAGGATCACCGGAACCCAGAGACCCAGTACTTC. Amino acids: CASSQDHRNPETQYF.

The table lists this clonotype with a few counts. The chain has TRBV3-1 and TRBJ1-6; D is possibly TRBD1 (5 bases). In germline, CDR1 is LGHDT, CDR2 YNNKEL (reference sequence). CDR3 length: 16 residues. V was cut by 3 bases and J by 10 bases, with 19 bases left in between. The CDR3 sequence is CASSQRGSGAGSPLHF. DNA of the CDR3: TGTGCCAGCAGCCAGAGGGGTAGCGGGGCGGGATCACCCCTCCACTTT.

DNA of the CDR3: TGTGCCATCAGTGGAGGGAGAGTGGATAATTCACCCCTCCACTTT. It is translated as CAISGGRVDNSPLHF. The gene calls are TRBV10-3 and TRBJ1-6; D is undetermined. The germline CDR1 and CDR2 sequences are ENHRY and SYGVKD. The CDR3 sequence is 15 residues long. Trimming took 4 bases from V and 5 from J, leaving 12 bases between them.

This clonotype was picked up many times. The gene calls are TRBV7-2 and TRBJ2-1; D remains unclear. V was clipped by 2 bases and J by 7 bases, with 6 bases between them. In germline, CDR1 is SGHTA, CDR2 FQGNSA. CDR3 length: 12 amino acids. The CDR3 DNA reads as TGTGCCAGCAGCTTAAAAGGAAATGAGCAGTTCTTC. This encodes CASSLKGNEQFF. The full variable domain, completed using reference TRBV7-2 and TRBJ2-1, is GAGVSQSPSNKVTEKGKDVELRCDPISGHTALYWYRQSLGQGLEFLIYFQGNSAPDKSGLPSDRFSAERTGGSVSTLTIQRTQQEDSAVYLCASSLKGNEQFFGPGTRLTVL.

This clonotype turned up a few times. The rearrangement joins TRBV28 to TRBJ2-7; 7 bases line up with TRBD2. CDR3 length: 15 amino acids. The V gene's germline CDR1 is MDHEN and CDR2 SYDVKM. With V trimmed by 2 bases and J by 0 bases, 4 bases remained unmatched. The CDR3 nucleotides read TGTGCCAGCAGTTTAGGCGGCGGGGGCTCCTACGAGCAGTACTTC. This encodes CASSLGGGGSYEQYF.

CDR3: CASRGLPFGELFF. CDR3 DNA sequence: TGCGCCAGCAGGGGGTTACCCTTCGGGGAGCTGTTTTTT. V and J are TRBV5-1 and TRBJ2-2; D is unresolved. The germline V and J ends were trimmed by 5 bases and 7 bases, with 12 bases remaining between them. Germline CDR1 and CDR2: SGHRS and YFSETQ. The CDR3 extends over 13 amino acids.

V gene TRBV5-6 combines with J gene TRBJ1-1, with 11 bases lining up with TRBD1. CDR1 is SGHDT and CDR2 is YYEEEE in the germline V gene. This CDR3 spans 16 amino acids. Unmatched junction bases numbered 3, after V lost 2 bases and J lost 0 bases. The DNA for the CDR3 is TGTGCCAGCAGCTTACCGGGACAGGGGGTGAACACTGAAGCTTTCTTT. Protein sequence: CASSLPGQGVNTEAFF.

This clonotype was counted a few times. The chain joins TRBV5-6 to TRBJ1-2; perhaps TRBD1 as D (5 bases). CDR1 is SGHDT and CDR2 is YYEEEE in the germline V gene. The V end lost 0 bases, the J end lost 4 bases, and 10 bases lay between the germline ends. The CDR3 extends over 14 amino acids. The CDR3 DNA sequence: TGTGCCAGCAGCTTGGCAAGGACATCCTATGGCTACACCTTC. This codes for CASSLARTSYGYTF.

The V and J genes are TRBV6-1 and TRBJ1-1; no firm D call. From germline, CDR1 is MNHNS and CDR2 SASEGT. Trimming cost V 5 bases and J 1 base, with 14 bases left between them. The CDR3 runs to 15 residues. The CDR3 nucleotides are TGTGCCAGCAGTAAACAGTCGGACGGGAACACTGAAGCTTTCTTT. Translated: CASSKQSDGNTEAFF.

This clonotype was seen ten or more times. This chain uses TRBV12-3 or TRBV12-4 with TRBJ2-5; D call uncertain. The length of the CDR3 is 14 residues. V was clipped by 7 bases and J by 2 bases, with 14 bases between them. The chain's CDR3 is CASTSPAVQETQYF. In DNA, the CDR3 is TGTGCCAGCACCTCACCCGCGGTTCAAGAGACCCAGTACTTC.

This chain connects TRBV7-9 to TRBJ2-1, with 7 bases fitting TRBD2. The CDR3 contains 17 residues. CDR1 SEHNR and CDR2 FQNEAQ come from the germline V gene (reference sequence). J lost 6 bases, V lost 4 bases, and 15 bases had no gene match. The CDR3 sequence: CASSSIDGEGRGNEQFF. The CDR3 bases are TGTGCCAGCAGCTCAATCGACGGGGAGGGTCGGGGCAATGAGCAGTTCTTC.

This chain joins TRBV5-1 and TRBJ2-6, with unresolved D. CDR1 is SGHRS, CDR2 YFSETQ, per germline. With 1 base removed from V and 0 bases from J, the gap between germline ends came to 11 bases. This CDR3 region has 17 residues. DNA of the CDR3: TGCGCCAGCAGCTTGCTGGCCAAAAGCTCTGGGGCCAACGTCCTGACTTTC. It is translated as CASSLLAKSSGANVLTF.

The chain uses TRBV18 and TRBJ2-3; 7 bases match TRBD2. Trimming cost V 0 bases and J 6 bases; bases outside gene matches: 6. The CDR3 contains 15 residues. Germline assignment: CDR1 KGHSH and CDR2 LQKENI. CDR3 nucleotides: TGTGCCAGCTCACCACCCGGACTAGGCGGGGATACGCAGTATTTT. The encoded protein is CASSPPGLGGDTQYF.

There are a few counts of this clonotype. The genes are TRBV3-1 and TRBJ1-1, with D tentatively TRBD1 (6 bases). V gave up 0 bases and J gave up 7 bases, with 15 bases separating them. CDR1 LGHDT and CDR2 YNNKEL come from the germline V gene (reference sequence). This CDR3 contains 15 residues. CDR3 nucleotides: TGTGCCAGCAGCCAAGATAGGGGGGCAGGAGATGAAGCTTTCTTT. Its protein is CASSQDRGAGDEAFF.

This clonotype was counted a few times. The rearrangement joins TRBV5-1 to TRBJ1-1; 7 nucleotides match TRBD1. Losses at the gene ends were 4 bases for V and 7 bases for J; bases not matched to a gene: 10. This CDR3 comprises 14 residues. Looked up from germline, CDR1 is SGHRS and CDR2 is YFSETQ. CDR3 bases: TGCGCCAGCAGCACCCAACAGGGGAGCGGTGAAGCTTTCTTT. Protein: CASSTQQGSGEAFF.

This clonotype was recorded at least ten times. The genes are TRBV4-3 and TRBJ1-2; D is possibly TRBD1 (6 bases). Germline V lookup: CDR1 LGHNA, CDR2 YSLEER. V was clipped by 0 bases and J by 4 bases, with 15 bases between them. The CDR3 contains 16 residues. CDR3 nucleotide sequence: TGCGCCAGCAGCCAAGATTACGGGGGCGGAGGCTATGGCTACACCTTC. Translated: CASSQDYGGGGYGYTF.